The 29 T cell receptor beta chains below come from one sample, sequenced in a study of beta chain features in type 1 diabetes. Findings of the study overall: Researchers report that Type 1 diabetes patients had moderately but significantly shorter TCRB CDR3s across all four CD4+ subsets.

No cognate antigen is known for these TCRs. Expressed TCRB transcripts were sequenced, since all the RNA that had been isolated was reverse transcribed. Only in-frame clones appear in the TCRdb table, and some are missing; sequencing was by immunoSEQ multiplex PCR. The sample gives fewer than 55,000 clones, under 50% of which show up once; roughly 1.4% is in the top ten. Sequencing was done on a sample of Tregs from blood. All receptors come from a man aged 25-45 years with type 1 diabetes.

This clone is a singleton in its sample. In DNA, the CDR3 is TGCGCCAGCAGCCCTGGACACAGCTCCTACGAGCAGTACTTC. Amino acid sequence: CASSPGHSSYEQYF. The genes are TRBV5-1 and TRBJ2-7, with a weak D call TRBD1 (5 bases). Between the trimmed V and J ends, which lost 4 bases and 0 bases, there was a span of 11 bases. The germline gives CDR1 SGHRS, CDR2 YFSETQ. This CDR3 contains 14 residues.

J is TRBJ1-1 and V is TRBV5-1; 8 bases are shared with TRBD1. This CDR3 comprises 13 residues. V lost 4 bases to trimming and J lost 4 bases; unmatched junction nucleotides: 3. Looked up from germline, CDR1 is SGHRS and CDR2 is YFSETQ. The CDR3 DNA is TGCGCCAGCAGCGTTACAGGGGGCACTGAAGCTTTCTTT. Amino acid sequence: CASSVTGGTEAFF.

In this sample, this clone turned up a few times. This chain joins TRBV6-5 and TRBJ2-5, with D tentatively TRBD1 (6 bases). This CDR3 spans 14 amino acids. The germline V gene has CDR1 MNHEY and CDR2 SVGAGI. V lost 8 bases to trimming and J lost 2 bases, with 15 bases between them. Here the CDR3 DNA reads TGTGCCAGCGGGTTACCGGGACAACAAGAGACCCAGTACTTC. It encodes CASGLPGQQETQYF.

The J gene is TRBJ2-1, the V gene TRBV11-2; 16 bases are shared with TRBD2. This CDR3 has 17 amino acids. Germline V lookup: CDR1 SGHAT, CDR2 FQNNGV. V lost 0 bases and J lost 14; bases outside the gene matches: 10. In nucleotides, the CDR3 is TGTGCCAGCAGCTTAGATGCGGGGACTAGCGGGAGGGCCTCGAAGTTCTTC. Translation gives CASSLDAGTSGRASKFF.

There are a few counts of this clone. The chain is built from TRBV6-5 and TRBJ1-4; unclear D gene. Trimming shortened V by 9 bases and J by 6 bases, and 8 bases separated the two germline ends. The CDR3 has 11 residues. Germline loops: CDR1 MNHEY, CDR2 SVGAGI. As DNA, the CDR3 is TGTGCCAGTGCGAGGGATGAAAAACTGTTTTTT. As protein: CASARDEKLFF.

This clone appeared a few times. The V call is TRBV6-1, the J call TRBJ2-3, with TRBD2 matching 7 bases. CDR3 length: 13 residues. V shed 6 bases and J 4 bases; nucleotides not matched to a gene: 4. Germline V lookup: CDR1 MNHNS, CDR2 SASEGT. The CDR3 bases are TGTGCCAGCAGAACGGCGGGGGCAGATACGCAGTATTTT. This gives the protein CASRTAGADTQYF.

This clone was detected only a few times. The chain joins TRBV28 to TRBJ2-1; a possible D gene is TRBD2 (6 bases). The CDR3 is made up of 15 amino acids. From germline, CDR1 is MDHEN and CDR2 SYDVKM. Deletions cut 1 base from V and 8 bases from J, with 15 bases between. The CDR3 sequence: CASSLSQAGRDEQFF. The CDR3 DNA reads as TGTGCCAGCAGTTTATCGCAAGCGGGTAGGGATGAGCAGTTCTTC. The full variable domain, its missing parts supplied by reference TRBV28 and TRBJ2-1, is DVKVTQSSRYLVKRTGEKVFLECVQDMDHENMFWYRQDPGLGLRLIYFSYDVKMKEKGDIPEGYSVSREKKERFSLILESASTNQTSMYLCASSLSQAGRDEQFFGPGTRLTVL.

This clone has more than one count but fewer than ten. The chain recombines TRBV6-1 with TRBJ2-5; D unresolved. CDR1 MNHNS and CDR2 SASEGT come from the germline V gene. Trimming shortened V by 6 bases and J by 2 bases, and 7 bases separated the two germline ends. CDR3 size: 12 residues. The CDR3 DNA follows: TGTGCCAGCAGGAGGATACAAGAGACCCAGTACTTC. Protein sequence: CASRRIQETQYF.

With respect to this clone: The same CDR3 also results from other DNA sequences found in this sample. This rearrangement joins TRBV7-2 to TRBJ2-5; 13 bases align to TRBD2. The CDR3 contains 15 residues. The V gene's germline CDR1 is SGHTA and CDR2 FQGNSA. J gave up 7 bases and V 4 bases, and 6 bases lay outside the gene matches. Here the CDR3 DNA reads TGTGCCAGCAGCTCACTAGCGGGAGGGCGCGGGACCCAGTACTTC. This gives the protein CASSSLAGGRGTQYF.

There are a few counts of this clone. CDR3 sequence reads: CASSAQGGSYEQYF. The CDR3 DNA is TGTGCCAGCAGTGCGCAGGGAGGTTCCTACGAGCAGTACTTC. V and J are TRBV2 and TRBJ2-7; D may be TRBD2 (6 bases). The CDR3 totals 14 residues. V was trimmed by 4 bases and J by 1 base, leaving 11 bases between them. Per the germline V gene, CDR1 is SNHLY and CDR2 is FYNNEI.

The chain uses TRBV28 and TRBJ2-7; D remains ambiguous. The CDR3 has 15 residues. Germline lookup yields CDR1 MDHEN and CDR2 SYDVKM. V was cut by 5 bases and J by 4 bases, with 18 bases left in between. The CDR3, as DNA: TGTGCCAGCAGTGCCTTTGGGCTATCCCCTTACGAGCAGTACTTC. Encoded protein: CASSAFGLSPYEQYF.

The chain has TRBV28 and TRBJ2-1; 10 nucleotides align to TRBD2. V lost 6 bases and J lost 4; bases outside the gene matches: 6. The CDR3 totals 15 residues. Per the germline V gene, CDR1 is MDHEN and CDR2 is SYDVKM. This CDR3 is CASRSGLAAYNEQFF. For the CDR3, the DNA is TGTGCCAGCAGATCAGGACTAGCGGCTTACAATGAGCAGTTCTTC.

V gene TRBV6-1 combines with J gene TRBJ1-2; perhaps TRBD1 as D (6 bases). The CDR3 spans 15 residues. Trimming removed 4 bases at V and 4 bases at J, with 16 bases between. Germline-derived CDR1 and CDR2 are MNHNS and SASEGT. The DNA for the CDR3 is TGTGCCAGCAGTGCCCAACAGGGAAGCAGCTATGGCTACACCTTC. It encodes CASSAQQGSSYGYTF.

This chain connects TRBV7-9 to TRBJ1-5, with 9 bases identical to TRBD1. The CDR3 has 15 residues. Germline lookup yields CDR1 SEHNR and CDR2 FQNEAQ (reference sequence). V dropped 1 base and J dropped 5; count of bases not matched to a gene: 3. The CDR3, as DNA: TGTGCCAGCAGCTTAGGGACAGGGGCTGATCAGCCCCAGCATTTT. Amino acid sequence: CASSLGTGADQPQHF.

The V and J genes are TRBV6-1 and TRBJ2-3; tentative D call: TRBD2 (6 bases). Germline CDR1 is MNHNS and CDR2 is SASEGT. Trimming stripped 2 bases from V and 11 bases from J, with 14 bases between. The length of the CDR3 is 13 residues. The CDR3 region has the DNA TGTGCCAGCAGTGAAACAGCCCTCGGGGGGCAGTATTTT. Protein sequence: CASSETALGGQYF.

The chain links TRBV7-3 to TRBJ2-6; TRBD1 matches 8 bases. The CDR3 extends over 15 amino acids. Looked up from germline, CDR1 is SGHTA and CDR2 is FQGTGA. With 6 bases clipped from V and 3 bases from J, the junction kept 4 bases outside the gene matches. The DNA for the CDR3 is TGTGCCAGCAGTCCAGGGGGCTTTGGGGCCAACGTCCTGACTTTC. Its translation: CASSPGGFGANVLTF.

V is TRBV6-5 and J is TRBJ2-3; no clear D. The CDR3 sequence is 11 residues long. V gave up 2 bases and J gave up 6 bases, with 3 bases separating them. The V gene's germline CDR1 is MNHEY and CDR2 SVGAGI. The CDR3 protein is CASSYRDTQYF. For the CDR3, the DNA is TGTGCCAGCAGTTACCGGGATACGCAGTATTTT.

The rearrangement joins TRBV18 to TRBJ1-2, with 7 bases that match TRBD1. This CDR3 spans 18 amino acids. Germline CDR1 KGHSH, CDR2 LQKENI. The V segment lost 2 bases and the J segment 8 bases; nucleotides outside the gene matches: 20. The CDR3 bases are TGTGCCAGCTCACCAGCCGGGACAGTATCTTCCTCGCGGGGCGGCTACACCTTC. Its protein product is CASSPAGTVSSSRGGYTF.

The rearrangement links TRBV7-3 to TRBJ1-5; TRBD1 matches at 12 bases. This CDR3 is built from 17 residues. V lost 5 bases, J lost 5 bases, and 10 bases stayed unmatched. Germline V lookup: CDR1 SGHTA, CDR2 FQGTGA. DNA of the CDR3: TGTGCCAGCAGCCTAAACGGGACAGGGGGCAGAGATCAGCCCCAGCATTTT. Its protein is CASSLNGTGGRDQPQHF.

This clone turned up a few times. CDR3 coding DNA: TGTGCCAGCAGCTTATACCTTGCGGGAGGGCCAGATACGCAGTATTTT. Translating gives CASSLYLAGGPDTQYF. The genes are TRBV7-3 and TRBJ2-3, with 9 bases lining up with TRBD2. V lost 2 bases, J lost 4 bases, and 7 bases stayed unmatched. CDR1 and CDR2 (germline): SGHTA, FQGTGA. The CDR3 contains 16 residues.

The genes are TRBV7-2 and TRBJ2-5, with D maybe TRBD2 (5 bases). The V gene lost 3 bases and the J gene lost 3 bases, with 17 bases spanning the gap. There are 16 residues in the CDR3. Germline lookup yields CDR1 SGHTA and CDR2 FQGNSA. Written as DNA, the CDR3 is TGTGCCAGCAGCTTCGCCGCTGCGGGTGGGAAAGAGACCCAGTACTTC. This codes for CASSFAAAGGKETQYF. The full variable domain, in which reference TRBV7-2 and TRBJ2-5 provide the parts outside the CDR3, is GAGVSQSPSNKVTEKGKDVELRCDPISGHTALYWYRQSLGQGLEFLIYFQGNSAPDKSGLPSDRFSAERTGGSVSTLTIQRTQQEDSAVYLCASSFAAAGGKETQYFGPGTRLLVL.

The chain has TRBV29-1 and TRBJ2-1; D might be TRBD1 (5 bases). Trimming stripped 7 bases from V and 0 bases from J, with 10 bases between. The CDR3 spans 13 residues. The germline V gene has CDR1 SQVTM and CDR2 ANQGSEA. Here the CDR3 reads CSGGHSSYNEQFF. In DNA, the CDR3 is TGCAGCGGAGGACATAGCTCCTACAATGAGCAGTTCTTC.

The gene calls are TRBV18 and TRBJ2-7; TRBD1 is a possible D gene (7 bases). Trimming cost V 6 bases and J 0 bases, with 12 bases left between them. Germline V gene lookup returns CDR1 KGHSH and CDR2 LQKENI. This CDR3 comprises 14 residues. CDR3: CASSRDSASYEQYF. In nucleotides, the CDR3 is TGTGCCAGCTCGCGGGACAGTGCCTCCTACGAGCAGTACTTC.

The chain recombines TRBV5-6 with TRBJ1-6; D may be TRBD1 (5 bases). V lost 2 bases, J lost 6 bases, and 15 bases lay in between. Germline CDR1 and CDR2: SGHDT and YYEEEE. The CDR3 has 16 amino acids. The CDR3 bases are TGTGCCAGCAGCTTTCGGGCAGGGCCCCTTAATTCACCCCTCCACTTT. Translation gives CASSFRAGPLNSPLHF.

This clone has just a few counts. V and J are TRBV5-1 and TRBJ1-5; 9 bases line up with TRBD1. Germline V gene sequence: CDR1 SGHRS, CDR2 YFSETQ. J was trimmed by 7 bases and V by 4 bases; bases with no gene match: 3. The CDR3 sequence is 13 residues long. In nucleotides, the CDR3 is TGCGCCAGCAGCCTGGGACAGGGCCAGCCCCAGCATTTT. Translation: CASSLGQGQPQHF. The full variable domain, with the rest looked up from reference TRBV5-1 and TRBJ1-5, is KAGVTQTPRYLIKTRGQQVTLSCSPISGHRSVSWYQQTPGQGLQFLFEYFSETQRNKGNFPGRFSGRQFSNSRSEMNVSTLELGDSALYLCASSLGQGQPQHFGDGTRLSIL.

This clone was found a few times. The chain has TRBV7-2 and TRBJ2-2; TRBD2 matches at 15 bases. With 1 base clipped from V and 6 bases from J, the junction kept 3 bases outside the gene matches. The CDR3 spans 17 residues. CDR1 and CDR2 (germline): SGHTA, FQGNSA. In DNA, the CDR3 is TGTGCCAGCAGCTTAGGGACTAGCGGGAGGGCCGCCGGGGAGCTGTTTTTT. This sequence encodes CASSLGTSGRAAGELFF.

The chain couples TRBV27 to TRBJ2-2, with 8 bases aligning to TRBD1. V gave up 8 bases and J gave up 1 base; unmatched junction bases: 18. There are 19 residues in the CDR3. Germline V gives CDR1 MNHEY, CDR2 SMNVEV (reference sequence). In nucleotides, the CDR3 is TGTGCCAGCGGACAAGATAGGACAGGGACAGAAGTGAACACCGGGGAGCTGTTTTTT. This gives the protein CASGQDRTGTEVNTGELFF.

This chain joins TRBV5-4 and TRBJ2-3; 12 bases are a match to TRBD2. CDR1 is SGHNT and CDR2 is YYREEE in the germline V gene (reference sequence). V was clipped by 4 bases and J by 4 bases; unmatched bases: 7. There are 16 residues in the CDR3. Here the CDR3 reads CASSRASGRAADTQYF. The CDR3 DNA follows: TGTGCCAGCAGCCGAGCTAGCGGGAGGGCCGCAGATACGCAGTATTTT.

V usage is TRBV19 and J usage is TRBJ1-2, with D maybe TRBD1 (6 bases). The CDR3 consists of 15 residues. The germline V gene encodes CDR1 LNHDA and CDR2 SQIVND (reference sequence). V shed 3 bases and J shed 5 bases, with 16 bases lying between them. CDR3 region: CASSIPTTGLYGYTF. The CDR3 DNA is TGTGCCAGTAGTATCCCAACTACAGGGTTATATGGCTACACCTTC.